These T cell receptor beta chains were read from a single sample in a study of shared clonotypes between healthy human individuals. Generated by immunoSEQ multiplex PCR, the TCRdb table keeps only in-frame clones and is missing some. The table includes around 340,000 clones, over 70% detected once. Sequenced: memory CD4+ T cells sorted from blood. These receptor sequences come from a man aged 30 to 45 in good health. Each CDR3 is given with its conserved first and last residue. A D gene is named only where the DNA matches it firmly. The size field is filled for only some rows; it gives once, few, many or a size class.

v_gene	j_gene	abundance	d_gene	CDR3nt	CDR3aa
TRBV5-1	TRBJ2-7	once	-	TGCGCCAGCAGCTTGAGCCCCGTCTACGAGCAGTACTTC	CASSLSPVYEQYF
TRBV27	TRBJ2-7	few	-	TGTGCCAGCAGTTTATCGGTAGCAGGGCGGTACGAGCAGTACTTC	CASSLSVAGRYEQYF
TRBV5-1	TRBJ1-4	-	-	TGCGCCAGCAGCTTGGATGGGATTAATGAAAAACTGTTTTTT	CASSLDGINEKLFF
TRBV11-3	TRBJ2-1	-	-	TGTGCCAGCTCTCTAGGGTATAAAAATGAGCAGTTCTTC	CASSLGYKNEQFF
TRBV9	TRBJ2-5	once	-	TGTGCCAGCAGCGTGGGGCCTAAAGAGACCCAGTACTTC	CASSVGPKETQYF
TRBV10-3	TRBJ2-1	once	-	TGTGCCATCAACCCCAGCCCCGCCGCCGACAATGAGCAGTTCTTC	CAINPSPAADNEQFF
TRBV11-1	TRBJ2-5	-	-	TGTGCCAGCAGCTCTTTAGGGGGTAGAGAGACCCAGTACTTC	CASSSLGGRETQYF
TRBV18	TRBJ2-3	-	-	TGTGCCAGCTCACCAAAACAGGAGACAGATACGCAGTATTTT	CASSPKQETDTQYF
TRBV29-1	TRBJ2-5	-	-	TGCAGCGTATCGGAATTCCCTCAAGAGACCCAGTACTTC	CSVSEFPQETQYF
TRBV5-4	TRBJ1-2	-	-	TGTGCCAGCAGCTTCGGTCTGACCGACAATGGCTACACCTTC	CASSFGLTDNGYTF
TRBV6-6	TRBJ1-4	-	-	TGTGCCAGCAGTTACTCAAGACAGGCCGGTGAAAAACTGTTTTTT	CASSYSRQAGEKLFF
TRBV7-9	TRBJ2-2	-	TRBD1	TGTGCCAGCAGCTCTTACTGGACAGGGCCCCCCGGGGAGCTGTTTTTT	CASSSYWTGPPGELFF
TRBV5-1	TRBJ2-2	-	-	TGCGCCAGCAGCTTTTCGACAGGTGATACCGGGGAGCTGTTTTTT	CASSFSTGDTGELFF